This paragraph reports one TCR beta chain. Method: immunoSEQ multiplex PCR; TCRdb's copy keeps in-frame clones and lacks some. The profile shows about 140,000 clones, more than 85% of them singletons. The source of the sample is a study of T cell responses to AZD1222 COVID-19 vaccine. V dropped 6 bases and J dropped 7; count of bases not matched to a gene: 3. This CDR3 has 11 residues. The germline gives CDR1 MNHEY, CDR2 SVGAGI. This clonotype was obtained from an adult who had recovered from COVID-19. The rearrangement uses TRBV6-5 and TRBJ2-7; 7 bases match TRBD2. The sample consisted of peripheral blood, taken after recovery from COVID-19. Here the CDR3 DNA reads TGTGCCAGCAGCAACGGGGGGGAGCAGTACTTC. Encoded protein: CASSNGGEQYF.